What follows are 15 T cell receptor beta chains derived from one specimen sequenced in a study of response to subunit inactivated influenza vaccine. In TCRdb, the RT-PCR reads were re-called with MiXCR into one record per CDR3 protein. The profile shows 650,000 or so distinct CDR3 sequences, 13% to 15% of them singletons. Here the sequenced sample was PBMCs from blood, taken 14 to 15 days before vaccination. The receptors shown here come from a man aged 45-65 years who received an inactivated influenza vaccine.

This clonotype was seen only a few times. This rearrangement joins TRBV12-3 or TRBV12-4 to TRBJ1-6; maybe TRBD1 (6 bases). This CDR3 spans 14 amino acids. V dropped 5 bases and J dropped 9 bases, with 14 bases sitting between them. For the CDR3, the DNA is TGTGCCAGCAGTCCCGGGACACCTGGTTCACCCCTCCACTTT. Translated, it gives CASSPGTPGSPLHF.

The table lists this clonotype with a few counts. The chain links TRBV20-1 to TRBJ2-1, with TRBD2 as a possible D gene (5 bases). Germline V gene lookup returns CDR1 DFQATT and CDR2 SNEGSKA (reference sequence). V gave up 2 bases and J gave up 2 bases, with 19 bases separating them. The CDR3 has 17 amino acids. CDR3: CSARIGTGRSPYNEQFF. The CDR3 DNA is TGCAGTGCTAGAATAGGCACGGGAAGATCTCCCTACAATGAGCAGTTCTTC.

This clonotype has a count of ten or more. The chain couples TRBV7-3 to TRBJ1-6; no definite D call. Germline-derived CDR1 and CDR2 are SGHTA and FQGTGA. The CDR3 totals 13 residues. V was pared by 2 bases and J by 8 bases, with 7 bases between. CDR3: CASSLGYYSPLHF. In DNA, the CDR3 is TGTGCCAGCAGCTTAGGTTACTATTCACCCCTCCACTTT.

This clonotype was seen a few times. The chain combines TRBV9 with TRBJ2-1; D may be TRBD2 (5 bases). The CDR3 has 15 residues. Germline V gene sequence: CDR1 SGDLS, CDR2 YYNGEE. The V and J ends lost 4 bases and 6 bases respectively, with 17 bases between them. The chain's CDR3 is CASSPSGEWGNEQFF. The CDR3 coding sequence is TGTGCCAGCAGCCCCTCTGGGGAGTGGGGCAATGAGCAGTTCTTC.

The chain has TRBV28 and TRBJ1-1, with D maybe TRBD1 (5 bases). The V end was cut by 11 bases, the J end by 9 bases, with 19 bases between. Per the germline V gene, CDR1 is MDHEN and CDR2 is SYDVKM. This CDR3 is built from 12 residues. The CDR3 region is CAGAASGLKAFF. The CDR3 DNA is TGTGCCGGCGCAGCATCAGGGCTCAAAGCTTTCTTT.

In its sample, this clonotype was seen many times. The CDR3 sequence: CASSQVATASYEQYF. CDR3 DNA: TGTGCCAGCAGCCAAGTCGCGACAGCCTCCTACGAGCAGTACTTC. The J gene is TRBJ2-7, the V gene TRBV5-5; a weak D match, TRBD1 (5 bases). Per the germline V gene, CDR1 is SGHKS and CDR2 is YYEKEE (reference sequence). The CDR3 runs 15 residues. Trimming took off 4 bases at V and 0 bases at J, with 14 bases between the two ends. Together with reference TRBV5-5 and TRBJ2-7, the CDR3 gives the full variable domain: DAGVTQSPTHLIKTRGQQVTLRCSPISGHKSVSWYQQVLGQGPQFIFQYYEKEERGRGNFPDRFSARQFPNYSSELNVNALLLGDSALYLCASSQVATASYEQYFGPGTRLTVT.

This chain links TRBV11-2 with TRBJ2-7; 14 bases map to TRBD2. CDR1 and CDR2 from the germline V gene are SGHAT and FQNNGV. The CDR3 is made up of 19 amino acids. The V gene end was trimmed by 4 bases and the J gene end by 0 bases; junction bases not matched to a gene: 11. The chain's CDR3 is CASSSQPGLAGVSSYEQYF. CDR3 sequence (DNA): TGTGCCAGCAGCTCGCAACCGGGACTAGCGGGGGTGAGCTCCTACGAGCAGTACTTC.

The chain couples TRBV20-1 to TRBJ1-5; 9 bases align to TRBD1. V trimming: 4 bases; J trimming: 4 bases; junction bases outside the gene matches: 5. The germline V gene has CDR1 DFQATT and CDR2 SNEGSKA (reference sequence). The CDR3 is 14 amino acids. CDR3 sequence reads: CSANGGQGNQPQHF. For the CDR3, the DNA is TGCAGTGCTAACGGGGGACAGGGTAATCAGCCCCAGCATTTT.

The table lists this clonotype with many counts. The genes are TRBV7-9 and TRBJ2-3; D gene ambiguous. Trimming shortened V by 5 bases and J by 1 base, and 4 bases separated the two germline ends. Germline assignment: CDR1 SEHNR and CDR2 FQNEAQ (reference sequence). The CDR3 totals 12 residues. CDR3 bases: TGTGCCAGCAGCCCACGCACAGATACGCAGTATTTT. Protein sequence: CASSPRTDTQYF. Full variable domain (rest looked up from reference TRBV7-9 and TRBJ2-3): DTGVSQNPRHKITKRGQNVTFRCDPISEHNRLYWYRQTLGQGPEFLTYFQNEAQLEKSRLLSDRFSAERPKGSFSTLEIQRTEQGDSAMYLCASSPRTDTQYFGPGTRLTVL.

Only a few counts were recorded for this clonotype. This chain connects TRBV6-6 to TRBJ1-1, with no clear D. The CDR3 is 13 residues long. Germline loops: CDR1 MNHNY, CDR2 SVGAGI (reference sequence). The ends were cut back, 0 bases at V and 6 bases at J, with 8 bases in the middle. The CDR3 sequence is CASSYSNGAEAFF. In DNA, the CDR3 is TGTGCCAGCAGTTACTCGAATGGGGCTGAAGCTTTCTTT.

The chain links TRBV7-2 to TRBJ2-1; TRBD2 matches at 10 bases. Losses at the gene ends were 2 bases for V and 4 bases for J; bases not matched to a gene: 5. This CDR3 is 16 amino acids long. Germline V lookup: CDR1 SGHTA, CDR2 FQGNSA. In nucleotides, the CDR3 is TGTGCCAGCAGCTTACCAGGAGCGGGAGGGTACAATGAGCAGTTCTTC. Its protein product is CASSLPGAGGYNEQFF. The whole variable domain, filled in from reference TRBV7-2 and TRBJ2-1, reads GAGVSQSPSNKVTEKGKDVELRCDPISGHTALYWYRQSLGQGLEFLIYFQGNSAPDKSGLPSDRFSAERTGGSVSTLTIQRTQQEDSAVYLCASSLPGAGGYNEQFFGPGTRLTVL.

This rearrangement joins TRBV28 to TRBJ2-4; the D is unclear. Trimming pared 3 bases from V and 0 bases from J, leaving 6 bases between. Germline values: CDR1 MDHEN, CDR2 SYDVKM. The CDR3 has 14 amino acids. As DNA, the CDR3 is TGTGCCAGCAGTTTTCTTACAGCCAAAAACATTCAGTACTTC. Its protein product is CASSFLTAKNIQYF.

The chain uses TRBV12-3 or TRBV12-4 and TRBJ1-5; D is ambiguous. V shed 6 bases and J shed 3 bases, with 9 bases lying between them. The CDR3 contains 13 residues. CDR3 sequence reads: CASRPGSNQPQHF. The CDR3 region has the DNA TGTGCCAGCAGACCGGGGTCCAATCAGCCCCAGCATTTT.

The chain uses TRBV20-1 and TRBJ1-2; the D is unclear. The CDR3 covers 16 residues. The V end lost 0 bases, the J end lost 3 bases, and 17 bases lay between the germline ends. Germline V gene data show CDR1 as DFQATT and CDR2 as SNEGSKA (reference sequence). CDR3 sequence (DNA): TGCAGTGCTAGAGAAGATCATCACGGAGGTCACTATGGCTACACCTTC. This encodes CSAREDHHGGHYGYTF.

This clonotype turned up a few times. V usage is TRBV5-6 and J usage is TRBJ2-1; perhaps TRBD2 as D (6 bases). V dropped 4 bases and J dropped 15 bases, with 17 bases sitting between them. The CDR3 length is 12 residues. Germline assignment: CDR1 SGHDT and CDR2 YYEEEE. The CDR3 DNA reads TGTGCCAGCAGCGGAGGAGGCCCGGAGGGGTTCTTC. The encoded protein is CASSGGGPEGFF.